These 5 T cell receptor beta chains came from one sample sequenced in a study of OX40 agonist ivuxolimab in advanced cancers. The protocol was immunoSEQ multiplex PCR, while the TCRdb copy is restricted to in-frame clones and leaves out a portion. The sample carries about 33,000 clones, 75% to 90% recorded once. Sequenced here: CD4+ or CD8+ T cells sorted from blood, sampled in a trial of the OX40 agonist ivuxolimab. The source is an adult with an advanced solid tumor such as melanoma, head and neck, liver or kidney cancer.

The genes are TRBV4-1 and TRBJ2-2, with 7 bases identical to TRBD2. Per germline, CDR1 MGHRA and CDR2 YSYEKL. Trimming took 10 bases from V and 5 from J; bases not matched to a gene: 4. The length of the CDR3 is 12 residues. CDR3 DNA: TGCGCCACTTGGGGGGGAACCGGGGAGCTGTTTTTT. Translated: CATWGGTGELFF.

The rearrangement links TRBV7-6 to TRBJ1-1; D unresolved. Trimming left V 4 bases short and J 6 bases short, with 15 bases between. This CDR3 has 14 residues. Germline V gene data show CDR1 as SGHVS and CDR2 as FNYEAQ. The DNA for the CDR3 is TGTGCCAGCAGCTCCAAAACCGGGGTCGCTGAAGCTTTCTTT. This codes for CASSSKTGVAEAFF.

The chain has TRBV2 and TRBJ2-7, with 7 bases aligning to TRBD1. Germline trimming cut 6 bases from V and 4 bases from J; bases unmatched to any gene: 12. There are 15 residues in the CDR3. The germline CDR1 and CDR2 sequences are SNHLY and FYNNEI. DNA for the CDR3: TGTGCCAGCAGACAGGGGACGGGTACGGGGTACGAGCAGTACTTC. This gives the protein CASRQGTGTGYEQYF. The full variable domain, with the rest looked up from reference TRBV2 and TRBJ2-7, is EPEVTQTPSHQVTQMGQEVILRCVPISNHLYFYWYRQILGQKVEFLVSFYNNEISEKSEIFDDQFSVERPDGSNFTLKIRSTKLEDSAMYFCASRQGTGTGYEQYFGPGTRLTVT.

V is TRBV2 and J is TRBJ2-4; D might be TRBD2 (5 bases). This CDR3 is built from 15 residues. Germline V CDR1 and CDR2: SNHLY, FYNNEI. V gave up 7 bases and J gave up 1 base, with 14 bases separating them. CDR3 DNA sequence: TGTGCCAGCACCAGTGGAGGTTCCGCCAAAAACATTCAGTACTTC. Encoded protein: CASTSGGSAKNIQYF.

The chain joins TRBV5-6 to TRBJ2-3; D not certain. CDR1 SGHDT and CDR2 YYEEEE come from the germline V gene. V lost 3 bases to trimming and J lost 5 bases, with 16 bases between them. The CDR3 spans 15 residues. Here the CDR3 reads CASSYGWMFLDTQYF. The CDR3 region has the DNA TGTGCCAGCAGCTACGGTTGGATGTTTTTAGATACGCAGTATTTT.